A selection of T cell receptor beta chains follows, all from one sample in a study of memory CD4+ T cells and cytomegalovirus serostatus. Using immunoSEQ multiplex PCR, the repertoire was profiled, and TCRdb retains in-frame clones only, with some absent. The sample contains about 39,000 clones, 75% to 80% of which appear only once. The specimen sequenced was memory CD4+ T cells from blood. The receptor set was obtained from an adult in good health and CMV-seronegative. CDR3s include the opening cysteine and the closing phenylalanine or tryptophan. A D gene is named only where the DNA matches it firmly. Size is stated for part of the rows, as once, few or many counts, or as a class when the clone is expanded.

.	TRBV30	.	TRBJ1-5	TGTGCCTGGAGTTTAGATTCCGATATGGGCAATCAGCCCCAGCATTTT	CAWSLDSDMGNQPQHF
.	TRBV30	medium-sized	TRBJ1-1	TGTGCCTGGAAACTGAACACTGAAGCTTTCTTT	CAWKLNTEAFF
.	TRBV18	.	TRBJ1-1	TGTGCCAGCTCACCGGAGGGGGGGAACACTGAAGCTTTCTTT	CASSPEGGNTEAFF
TRBD2	TRBV5-4	.	TRBJ2-2	TGTGCCAGCAGCCTCCCGGGACTAGCGGGGGGCGGGGGGGAGCTGTTTTTT	CASSLPGLAGGGGELFF
TRBD1	TRBV11-3	.	TRBJ1-1	TGTGCCAGCAGCCCTAGCACAGGGGACACTGAAGCTTTCTTT	CASSPSTGDTEAFF
.	TRBV7-2	.	TRBJ2-2	TGTGCCACCCGTGGGGGGGCCGGCGGGGAGCTGTTTTTT	CATRGGAGGELFF
.	TRBV7-9	.	TRBJ2-7	TGTGCCAGCAGCTTAGCAGGACAGGAGCAGTACTTC	CASSLAGQEQYF
.	TRBV19	.	TRBJ2-1	TGTGCCAGTACCGACTTCCTAGGGGCGCGGGGCGCACTCAATGAGCAGTTCTTC	CASTDFLGARGALNEQFF
.	TRBV6-1	.	TRBJ1-1	TGTGCCAGCAGCACCGGGACGGGGAGGACTGAAGCTTTCTTT	CASSTGTGRTEAFF
.	TRBV9	once	TRBJ2-1	TGTGCCAGCAGCGCGGGAAGTACCCGCTACAATGAGCAGTTCTTC	CASSAGSTRYNEQFF
.	TRBV6-4	once	TRBJ1-3	TGTGCCAGCAGTTCGGGTGCTGGGTGCTCTGGAAACACCATATATTTT	CASSSGAGCSGNTIYF
.	TRBV7-9	few	TRBJ1-2	TGTGCCAGCAGCCCGGGTTGGACAGCCTTAATCTATGGCTACACCTTC	CASSPGWTALIYGYTF
.	TRBV11-2	.	TRBJ2-2	TGTGCCAGCAGCTCCATTCGACACACCGGGGAGCTGTTTTTT	CASSSIRHTGELFF
TRBD1	TRBV7-9	.	TRBJ2-6	TGTGCCAGCAGCAGGGACAGCGCCTCTGGGGCCAACGTCCTGACTTTC	CASSRDSASGANVLTF
.	TRBV5-1	.	TRBJ2-2	TGCGCCAGCAGCTTGCTTTACGGATCGAACACCGGGGAGCTGTTTTTT	CASSLLYGSNTGELFF
.	TRBV6-1	.	TRBJ1-1	TGTGCCAGCAGTCAAGACCCCAACAGGGCCACTGAAGCTTTCTTT	CASSQDPNRATEAFF
.	TRBV11-2	.	TRBJ1-4	TGTGCCAGCAGCTTAGGGCTGGGCAACCAAACACCAAAACTGTTTTTT	CASSLGLGNQTPKLFF
.	TRBV18	once	TRBJ1-3	TGTGCCAGCTCACCACCGGTGGGACCCGGTGGAAACACCATATATTTT	CASSPPVGPGGNTIYF
TRBD1	TRBV5-5	.	TRBJ2-3	TGTGCCAGCAGCTTGGGATACAGGGGGCAGACAGATACGCAGTATTTT	CASSLGYRGQTDTQYF
.	TRBV19	.	TRBJ1-2	TGTGCCAGTAGTCCATATCGAAAGACCTATGGCTACACCTTC	CASSPYRKTYGYTF
.	TRBV7-9	.	TRBJ1-2	TGTGCCAGCAGCACAGGACGGTTCTATGGCTACACCTTC	CASSTGRFYGYTF
TRBD2	TRBV10-1	.	TRBJ2-3	TGCGCCAGCACCGGACTAGCGGGCCCGTTATTTACGCAGTATTTT	CASTGLAGPLFTQYF
.	TRBV13	few	TRBJ1-1	TGTGCCAGCAGCTTAGACCGAACTGAAGCTTTCTTT	CASSLDRTEAFF
TRBD1	TRBV18	few	TRBJ1-2	TGTGCCAGCTCACCTGACAGGGGCTATGGCTACACCTTC	CASSPDRGYGYTF
.	TRBV25-1	.	TRBJ2-7	TGTGCCAGCAGTGAAGTCGCAGGGGCATTCTACGAGCAGTACTTC	CASSEVAGAFYEQYF
.	TRBV7-9	.	TRBJ1-4	TGTGCCAGCAGCTGGGGCGGGGTATCGGGTGAAAAACTGTTTTTT	CASSWGGVSGEKLFF
.	TRBV19	.	TRBJ1-1	TGTGCCAGTAGTATCTCGGGGGGCAGGGGCAACACTGAAGCTTTCTTT	CASSISGGRGNTEAFF
TRBD1	TRBV30	once	TRBJ1-2	TGTGCCTGGAGTGCCCCGGGACAGGGGAACTATGGCTACACCTTC	CAWSAPGQGNYGYTF
.	TRBV14	.	TRBJ2-5	TGTGCCAGCAGCCAACAGGAACCAGAGACCCAGTACTTC	CASSQQEPETQYF
TRBD2	TRBV6-5	.	TRBJ2-3	TGTGCCAGCAGTCCCGGGACTAGCATGGCAGATACGCAGTATTTT	CASSPGTSMADTQYF
.	TRBV7-9	.	TRBJ1-1	TGTGCCAGCAGCTTAGCGGGGGAAACGGGAGCTTTCTTT	CASSLAGETGAFF
.	TRBV19	.	TRBJ1-3	TGTGCCAGTAGTAGAATCCAGGGGCCTGGAAACACCATATATTTT	CASSRIQGPGNTIYF
TRBD1	TRBV7-6	.	TRBJ2-7	TGTGCCAGCAGCTTAACTGGACAGGGGTTCGACGAGCAGTACTTC	CASSLTGQGFDEQYF
.	TRBV6-1	few	TRBJ1-2	TGTGCCAGCAGTGGCGAGACACTCGGCTATGGCTACACCTTC	CASSGETLGYGYTF
.	TRBV30	.	TRBJ1-1	TGTGCCTGGAGGGCTATTAAGATGAACACTGAAGCTTTCTTT	CAWRAIKMNTEAFF
.	TRBV5-6	.	TRBJ1-2	TGTGCCAGCAGCTTTGAACAGGGAAAACGTGGCTACACCTTC	CASSFEQGKRGYTF
.	TRBV11-3	.	TRBJ1-1	TGTGCCAGCAGCTATACGAGGGACACTGAAGCTTTCTTT	CASSYTRDTEAFF
TRBD1	TRBV19	.	TRBJ1-5	TGTGCCAGTAGTACCTCCGGGACAGGGAAGTGGGGCAATCAGCCCCAGCATTTT	CASSTSGTGKWGNQPQHF
.	TRBV5-6	.	TRBJ1-2	TGTGCCAGCAGCTTATTTCAACTGACGGGCTACACCTTC	CASSLFQLTGYTF
.	TRBV28	.	TRBJ2-7	TGTGCCAGCAGTCACGGACGGAATAGCTACGAGCAGTACTTC	CASSHGRNSYEQYF
TRBD1	TRBV2	.	TRBJ1-3	TGTGCCAGCAGGGGGACAGGGACTGGAAACACCATATATTTT	CASRGTGTGNTIYF